This T cell receptor (beta chain) appears in the sequencing data of a study of blood T cells in healthy people across ages. Findings and limits, study-wide: The donors' CMV status was not determined, possibly confounding changes in expanded clonotypes.

The second PCR ran about 6 to 12 cycles with a sample-barcoded 5' primer and J-beta primers. Template switching added a 12-random-nucleotide identifier to every cDNA molecule. TCRdb reanalysed the 5' RACE reads using MiXCR and keeps one entry per CDR3 protein. In the table there are about 670,000 distinct CDR3 sequences, over 40% of which are singletons. A note on this clonotype: Its antigen is still unknown.

Germline assignment: CDR1 DFQATT and CDR2 SNEGSKA (reference sequence). CDR3 length: 15 amino acids. Trimming removed 0 bases from V and 8 bases from J; junction bases left unmatched: 4. The sample consisted of blood. The V and J genes are TRBV20-1 and TRBJ2-1, with 13 bases lining up with TRBD2. This receptor was obtained from a man aged 80 or over in good health. The CDR3 region is CSARDGLAGVYEQFF. The CDR3 nucleotides are TGCAGTGCTAGAGATGGACTAGCGGGAGTCTATGAGCAGTTCTTC.